Presented here are 25 T cell receptor beta chains from one specimen sequenced in a study of blood T cell repertoires in COVID-19. The method was immunoSEQ multiplex PCR; TCRdb's version includes in-frame clones alone and lacks a portion of them. The sample has about 150,000 clones, approximately 80% seen once. The sequencing sample was made of PBMCs or T cells enriched from blood (not recorded which). The receptors derive from a woman aged 45-59 years who had recovered from COVID-19.

The chain combines TRBV27 with TRBJ2-5, with 13 positions matching TRBD2. Trimming cost V 0 bases and J 3 bases; bases outside gene matches: 4. The CDR3 is 17 amino acids. Germline V gene sequence: CDR1 MNHEY, CDR2 SMNVEV (reference sequence). The CDR3 loop reads CASSLSGGLAGKETQYF. In DNA form, the CDR3 reads TGTGCCAGCAGTTTATCGGGGGGACTAGCGGGAAAAGAGACCCAGTACTTC.

This clone was observed a few times. V is TRBV7-3 and J is TRBJ2-3, with 8 bases aligning to TRBD2. The V and J ends lost 3 bases and 1 base, in that order; junction bases with no gene match: 0. This CDR3 is 14 amino acids long. The germline V gene encodes CDR1 SGHTA and CDR2 FQGTGA. CDR3 sequence (DNA): TGTGCCAGCAGCTTGACTAGCGGCACAGATACGCAGTATTTT. Its protein is CASSLTSGTDTQYF. Supplemented by reference TRBV7-3 and TRBJ2-3, the full variable domain reads GAGVSQTPSNKVTEKGKYVELRCDPISGHTALYWYRQSLGQGPEFLIYFQGTGAADDSGLPNDRFFAVRPEGSVSTLKIQRTERGDSAVYLCASSLTSGTDTQYFGPGTRLTVL.

The table lists this clone with a count of one. The chain employs TRBV24-1 and TRBJ1-2; TRBD1 aligns across 7 bases. This CDR3 has 15 residues. CDR1 and CDR2 from the germline V gene are KGHDR and SFDVKD. V was pared by 4 bases and J by 4 bases, with 8 bases of the junction left unmatched. The DNA of the CDR3 is TGTGCCACCAGTGAGCCCCGACAGGGCGGCTATGGCTACACCTTC. As protein: CATSEPRQGGYGYTF.

V and J are TRBV11-2 and TRBJ1-1, with D unclear. The ends were cut back, 7 bases at V and 0 bases at J, with 3 bases in the middle. CDR3 length: 11 residues. The V gene's germline CDR1 is SGHAT and CDR2 FQNNGV. CDR3 nucleotides: TGTGCCAGCACCTTGAACACTGAAGCTTTCTTT. Translating it yields CASTLNTEAFF.

The genes are TRBV6-2 or TRBV6-3 and TRBJ2-3; 10 nucleotides agree with TRBD2. There are 15 residues in the CDR3. Germline V gene data show CDR1 as MNHEY and CDR2 as SVGEGT. V shed 2 bases, J shed 3 bases, and the junction held 2 bases outside the gene matches. The CDR3 here is CASSYASGGTDTQYF. The CDR3 DNA sequence: TGTGCCAGCAGTTACGCTAGCGGGGGAACAGATACGCAGTATTTT.

The chain employs TRBV2 and TRBJ1-2; tentatively, D is TRBD1 (6 bases). Germline loops: CDR1 SNHLY, CDR2 FYNNEI. V was shortened by 2 bases and J by 7 bases, with 14 bases between the two germline ends. This CDR3 is 14 amino acids long. Here the CDR3 reads CASSESQRGTGYTF. The DNA for the CDR3 is TGTGCCAGCAGTGAATCACAAAGGGGGACTGGCTACACCTTC.

The J gene is TRBJ1-5, the V gene TRBV6-1, with 7 bases matching TRBD1. The CDR3 runs to 18 residues. J gave up 5 bases and V 3 bases, and 16 bases lay outside the gene matches. Germline V gives CDR1 MNHNS, CDR2 SASEGT. CDR3 amino acids: CASSEGTIGQVIYQPQHF. The CDR3 DNA follows: TGTGCCAGCAGTGAGGGTACCATAGGACAGGTGATATATCAGCCCCAGCATTTT.

This clone was seen repeatedly, ten times or more. This rearrangement joins TRBV5-6 to TRBJ2-7; D is ambiguous. The V gene lost 0 bases and the J gene lost 6 bases, with 7 bases spanning the gap. The CDR3 consists of 12 residues. Germline V gene data show CDR1 as SGHDT and CDR2 as YYEEEE. The CDR3 coding sequence is TGTGCCAGCAGCTTGGGCCCGGGCGAGCAGTACTTC. Protein: CASSLGPGEQYF.

This clone was observed a single time. The chain carries TRBV27 and TRBJ1-1, with 9 bases identical to TRBD1. The trim removed 8 bases at V and 5 bases at J, leaving 9 bases unmatched. The germline CDR1 and CDR2 sequences are MNHEY and SMNVEV (reference sequence). The CDR3 consists of 14 residues. The CDR3 region is CASEPGQGRTEAFF. CDR3 DNA sequence: TGTGCCAGCGAACCGGGACAGGGAAGGACTGAAGCTTTCTTT.

This chain links TRBV9 with TRBJ1-4; no definite D call. The length of the CDR3 is 15 residues. Germline-derived CDR1 and CDR2 are SGDLS and YYNGEE. V was trimmed by 4 bases and J by 7 bases, leaving 17 bases between them. CDR3 region: CASSSSGKEGEKLFF. The CDR3 region has the DNA TGTGCCAGCAGCTCCTCGGGTAAGGAGGGTGAAAAACTGTTTTTT.

The rearrangement links TRBV19 to TRBJ1-4, with D possibly TRBD1 on 6 matching bases. Per germline, CDR1 LNHDA and CDR2 SQIVND (reference sequence). The V gene lost 5 bases and the J gene lost 3 bases, with 13 bases spanning the gap. There are 15 residues in the CDR3. The CDR3 sequence is CASSSLQGSNEKLFF. DNA for the CDR3: TGTGCCAGTAGTTCGCTTCAGGGGTCTAATGAAAAACTGTTTTTT.

V usage is TRBV6-1 and J usage is TRBJ1-4; D not resolved. CDR1 is MNHNS and CDR2 is SASEGT in the germline V gene. The V end lost 3 bases, the J end lost 1 base, and 6 bases lay between the germline ends. CDR3 size: 14 residues. The CDR3 region has the DNA TGTGCCAGCAGTGAGGTCGGAACTAATGAAAAACTGTTTTTT. The encoded protein is CASSEVGTNEKLFF.

The genes are TRBV19 and TRBJ2-3; tentatively, D is TRBD2 (5 bases). Trimming cost V 7 bases and J 11 bases, with 19 bases left between them. CDR3 size: 13 residues. CDR1 is LNHDA and CDR2 is SQIVND in the germline V gene (reference sequence). The CDR3 reads CASTPPGFFLQYF. CDR3 in DNA: TGTGCCAGTACTCCTCCGGGGTTTTTTCTGCAGTATTTT. Full variable domain (outside the CDR3, taken from reference TRBV19 and TRBJ2-3): DGGITQSPKYLFRKEGQNVTLSCEQNLNHDAMYWYRQDPGQGLRLIYYSQIVNDFQKGDIAEGYSVSREKKESFPLTVTSAQKNPTAFYLCASTPPGFFLQYFGPGTRLTVL.

The chain recombines TRBV10-3 with TRBJ2-7; TRBD2 matches 11 bases. The ends lost 3 bases at V and 9 bases at J; junction bases unmatched: 16. This CDR3 has 17 amino acids. Germline lookup yields CDR1 ENHRY and CDR2 SYGVKD. The CDR3 DNA is TGTGCCATCAGTGAAGACTTAGCGGGAGGGACCCTTGGGTTGCAGTACTTC. Encoded protein: CAISEDLAGGTLGLQYF.

This clone was recorded a few times. The V gene is TRBV11-1, the J gene TRBJ2-7; 7 nucleotides match TRBD1. The V gene end was trimmed by 0 bases and the J gene end by 3 bases; junction bases not matched to a gene: 2. Germline V CDR1 and CDR2: SGHAT, FQDESV (reference sequence). This CDR3 contains 14 residues. The CDR3 region is CASSLAAGGYEQYF. The CDR3 DNA is TGTGCCAGCAGCTTAGCGGCAGGGGGCTACGAGCAGTACTTC.

V and J are TRBV10-1 and TRBJ1-2, with a tentative D call TRBD1 (5 bases). V lost 5 bases and J 4 bases, leaving 17 bases between the germline ends. The germline gives CDR1 WNHNN, CDR2 SYGVQD (reference sequence). CDR3 length: 15 amino acids. The CDR3: CASSRYRKMSYGYTF. CDR3 DNA: TGCGCCAGCAGTCGTTACAGGAAAATGAGCTATGGCTACACCTTC.

The CDR3 coding sequence is TGTGCCAGCAGTTTCAGGGAAAATTCACCCCTCCACTTT. Encoded protein: CASSFRENSPLHF. The rearrangement uses TRBV12-3 or TRBV12-4 and TRBJ1-6; TRBD1 might be the D (5 bases). The V and J ends lost 3 bases and 7 bases respectively, with 7 bases between them. CDR3 length: 13 amino acids.

The chain combines TRBV6-2 or TRBV6-3 with TRBJ1-4, with 8 positions matching TRBD1. Germline trimming cut 4 bases from V and 5 bases from J; bases unmatched to any gene: 6. The CDR3 consists of 15 residues. Germline-derived CDR1 and CDR2 are MNHEY and SVGEGT. The CDR3 protein is CASSFDRGRNEKLFF. The CDR3 bases are TGTGCCAGCAGTTTCGACAGGGGAAGGAATGAAAAACTGTTTTTT.

The chain has TRBV5-4 and TRBJ1-6, with D possibly matching TRBD1 (6 bases). CDR3 length: 18 amino acids. Germline CDR1 SGHNT, CDR2 YYREEE (reference sequence). Trimming took 4 bases from V and 0 from J, leaving 17 bases between them. The CDR3 sequence: CASSPGGGLSSYNSPLHF. CDR3 sequence (DNA): TGTGCCAGCAGCCCCGGGGGGGGGCTCAGCTCCTATAATTCACCCCTCCACTTT.

The rearrangement joins TRBV6-5 to TRBJ2-3; perhaps TRBD2 as D (5 bases). Germline assignment: CDR1 MNHEY and CDR2 SVGAGI. Trimming removed 0 bases from V and 1 base from J, with 8 bases in between. This CDR3 has 15 amino acids. CDR3 in DNA: TGTGCCAGCAGTTACTCTGCCGGGGGCACAGATACGCAGTATTTT. This sequence encodes CASSYSAGGTDTQYF.

J is TRBJ2-1 and V is TRBV28; a weak D match, TRBD2 (6 bases). CDR3 length: 14 amino acids. Germline V lookup: CDR1 MDHEN, CDR2 SYDVKM. V gave up 5 bases and J gave up 10 bases, with 18 bases separating them. The CDR3 bases are TGTGCCAGCAGTCTTTCCCTTGGGGGGAGGGAGCAGTTCTTC. Its translation: CASSLSLGGREQFF.

The J gene is TRBJ1-1, the V gene TRBV19; D is possibly TRBD1 (6 bases). Germline CDR1 and CDR2: LNHDA and SQIVND (reference sequence). V gave up 7 bases and J gave up 8 bases, with 20 bases separating them. This CDR3 has 14 amino acids. DNA for the CDR3: TGTGCCAGTATTCCGGTCAGGGGAAGGTCGGAAGCTTTCTTT. This encodes CASIPVRGRSEAFF.

The DNA for the CDR3 is TGTGCCAGCAGTCTTCCGTACGGGACAGTAATGAACACTGAAGCTTTCTTT. Amino acids: CASSLPYGTVMNTEAFF. The V gene is TRBV28, the J gene TRBJ1-1; TRBD1 matches 7 bases. This CDR3 spans 17 amino acids. The J segment lost 0 bases and the V segment lost 5 bases, leaving 12 bases of the junction unmatched. Germline-derived CDR1 and CDR2 are MDHEN and SYDVKM. Using reference TRBV28 and TRBJ1-1 for the parts outside the CDR3, the full variable domain is DVKVTQSSRYLVKRTGEKVFLECVQDMDHENMFWYRQDPGLGLRLIYFSYDVKMKEKGDIPEGYSVSREKKERFSLILESASTNQTSMYLCASSLPYGTVMNTEAFFGQGTRLTVV.

The V and J genes are TRBV9 and TRBJ2-3; TRBD1 agrees at 7 bases. Per germline, CDR1 SGDLS and CDR2 YYNGEE. Unmatched junction bases numbered 8, after V lost 4 bases and J lost 9 bases. There are 13 residues in the CDR3. The CDR3 sequence is CASSQNPGGTQYF. The DNA for the CDR3 is TGTGCCAGCAGCCAGAATCCAGGGGGAACGCAGTATTTT.

The chain is built from TRBV28 and TRBJ2-7; TRBD2 is a possible D gene (6 bases). The V end lost 2 bases, the J end lost 4 bases, and 21 bases lay between the germline ends. The CDR3 length is 17 residues. Germline CDR1 is MDHEN and CDR2 is SYDVKM. This chain's CDR3 is CASSLIVGVGLSYEQYF. In nucleotides, the CDR3 is TGTGCCAGCAGTTTAATTGTCGGGGTGGGACTTTCTTACGAGCAGTACTTC.